A selection of T cell receptor beta chains follows, all from one sample in a study of control samples from healthy donors and cancer patients. Method: immunoSEQ multiplex PCR; TCRdb's copy keeps in-frame clones and lacks some. The repertoire has approximately 190,000 clones, around 90% of them found once; the top ten carry 1.5% to 2%. The sample was blood. The receptors here all came from a man in his thirties or forties in good health. CDR3s include the opening cysteine and the closing phenylalanine or tryptophan. Fields, in order: V gene, clone size, D gene, J gene, CDR3 DNA, CDR3 protein. D genes are given only for firm matches. Clone sizes are given selectively: once, few, many, or a class where the clone is expanded.

TRBV5-6	.	TRBD1	TRBJ2-2	TGTGCCAGCACCCGGACAGGGATCACCGGGGAGCTGTTTTTT	CASTRTGITGELFF
TRBV4-1	.	TRBD2	TRBJ2-7	TGCGCCAGCAGCCAAGGGACTAGCGGGGGTGGCTACGAGCAGTACTTC	CASSQGTSGGGYEQYF
TRBV3-1/TRBV3-2	.	.	TRBJ1-6	TGTGCCAGCAGAAAAAAGGTTGCTTCACCCCTCCACTTT	CASRKKVASPLHF
TRBV5-1	.	.	TRBJ1-3	TGCGCCAGCAGCTTGCAAGGCTCCCTGGTCTCTGGAAACACCATATATTTT	CASSLQGSLVSGNTIYF
TRBV5-1	.	TRBD1	TRBJ2-7	TGCGCCAGCAGCCTTACCGGGACAGGCTCCTACGAGCAGTACTTC	CASSLTGTGSYEQYF
TRBV5-1	.	.	TRBJ2-2	TGCGCCAGCAGCTTCGTTAGAGGGGAGCTGTTTTTT	CASSFVRGELFF
TRBV6-5	once	.	TRBJ2-3	TGTGCCAGCAGTTGGGACCTAACAGATACGCAGTATTTT	CASSWDLTDTQYF
TRBV24-1	.	.	TRBJ2-3	TGTGCCACCAGTGACCCCGGGGCCGGCACAGATACGCAGTATTTT	CATSDPGAGTDTQYF
TRBV5-8	.	TRBD2	TRBJ2-3	TGTGCCAGCAGCGCGCGGGGGGAAGGGGCAGATACGCAGTATTTT	CASSARGEGADTQYF
TRBV5-1	.	TRBD2	TRBJ2-7	TGCGCCAGCAGCCTGGGACTAGCGGGGGGGCAGGAGCAGTACTTC	CASSLGLAGGQEQYF
TRBV2	.	.	TRBJ2-4	TGTGCCAGCAGTGGGGGGAACAGGGAAAACATTCAGTACTTC	CASSGGNRENIQYF
TRBV6-1	.	TRBD1	TRBJ1-2	TGTGCCAGCAGTGTGGGGACAGGGGGAACGAACTATGGCTACACCTTC	CASSVGTGGTNYGYTF
TRBV7-9	.	TRBD1	TRBJ2-5	TGTGCCAGCAGCTTCTGGATTAGGGGGCCGGAGACCCAGTACTTC	CASSFWIRGPETQYF
TRBV5-1	.	.	TRBJ1-2	TGCGCCAGCAGCATTAGCTCGGGCTACACCTTC	CASSISSGYTF
TRBV9	.	TRBD2	TRBJ2-3	TGTGCCAGCAGCCTCCAGCGGGGATTAGATACGCAGTATTTT	CASSLQRGLDTQYF
TRBV30	.	TRBD2	TRBJ2-7	TGTGCCTGGAGTGGCCATTCAGGACTAGCGGGGGGTCTTTACGAGCAGTACTTC	CAWSGHSGLAGGLYEQYF
TRBV2	.	.	TRBJ1-2	TGTGCCAGCAGTGAAAGGGGACCTTATGGGGCAGGGAACTATGGCTACACCTTC	CASSERGPYGAGNYGYTF
TRBV9	.	.	TRBJ1-2	TGTGCCAGCAGCGTAGGGGGTGAAGGCTACACCTTC	CASSVGGEGYTF
TRBV3-1/TRBV3-2	.	.	TRBJ2-7	TGTGCCAGCAGCCAAGAAGTGTCGGGGCCCTACGAGCAGTACTTC	CASSQEVSGPYEQYF
TRBV5-1	.	TRBD1	TRBJ1-2	TGCGCCAGCGGTCAAGGACAGGGGGCGTACTATGGCTACACCTTC	CASGQGQGAYYGYTF
TRBV12-3/TRBV12-4	.	.	TRBJ1-2	TGTGCCAGCAGTTTCGGCAGGAACTATGGCTACACCTTC	CASSFGRNYGYTF
TRBV19	.	.	TRBJ1-1	TGTGCCAGTAGTATGTCGGGAAGATTGAACACTGAAGCTTTCTTT	CASSMSGRLNTEAFF
TRBV3-1/TRBV3-2	.	TRBD1	TRBJ1-3	TGTGCCAGCAGCCCCCGTCGGCAGGGGGGATCTGGAAACACCATATATTTT	CASSPRRQGGSGNTIYF
TRBV7-9	.	.	TRBJ2-7	TGTGCCAGCGAGAGGTCCTACGAGCAGTACTTC	CASERSYEQYF
TRBV6-1	.	TRBD1	TRBJ1-6	TGTGCCAGCAGTGCCAATCACGGGACAGGGGATTCACCCCTCCACTTT	CASSANHGTGDSPLHF
TRBV30	.	.	TRBJ1-2	TGTGCCTGGAGTGCGGGGAGGAGGCTCTATGGCTACACCTTC	CAWSAGRRLYGYTF
TRBV5-1	.	TRBD1	TRBJ1-2	TGCGCCAGCAGCAGGGGACAGGCCGCGGGGGGCTACACCTTC	CASSRGQAAGGYTF
TRBV7-8	few	.	TRBJ1-3	TGTGCCAGCAGCCAACACCGGGACAGAAACACCATATATTTT	CASSQHRDRNTIYF
TRBV10-3	.	.	TRBJ1-2	TGTGCCATCAGCCGGGACGATAACTATGGCTACACCTTC	CAISRDDNYGYTF
TRBV7-8	.	.	TRBJ2-7	TGTGCCAGCAGCGAAGTGGTAGGACGGACCTACGAGCAGTACTTC	CASSEVVGRTYEQYF
TRBV19	.	.	TRBJ1-5	TGTGCCAGTAGTATAGTTTGGGACGGCCTAACGCATCAGCCCCAGCATTTT	CASSIVWDGLTHQPQHF
TRBV30	.	.	TRBJ1-2	TGTGCCTGGAGTGTACTTGGGGGCTATGGCTACACCTTC	CAWSVLGGYGYTF
TRBV4-2	once	TRBD1	TRBJ1-2	TGTGCCAGCAGCCAAGGTCGAGGACAGGGACCAGGCTACACCTTC	CASSQGRGQGPGYTF
TRBV5-6	.	.	TRBJ1-5	TGTGCCAGCAGCTTGGGGGTTGGTCCAGCCCCCGGTCAGCCCCAGCATTTT	CASSLGVGPAPGQPQHF
TRBV7-9	.	.	TRBJ2-2	TGTGCCAGCAGCACACCGGGACTGGGGAACACCGGGGAGCTGTTTTTT	CASSTPGLGNTGELFF
TRBV25-1	.	TRBD2	TRBJ2-3	TGTGCCAGCAGTAGCTGGGGGGGAGCAGATACGCAGTATTTT	CASSSWGGADTQYF
TRBV11-1	.	TRBD2	TRBJ2-1	TGTGCCAGCAGCACGCACACTAGCGGGGGGGCTTATGAGCAGTTCTTC	CASSTHTSGGAYEQFF
TRBV5-1	.	TRBD2	TRBJ2-3	TGCGCCAGCAGCTTGAGCGGGGGAGGCACAGATACGCAGTATTTT	CASSLSGGGTDTQYF
TRBV11-2	.	.	TRBJ2-7	TGTGCCAGCAGCTTAGAAACAGGGAACTACGAGCAGTACTTC	CASSLETGNYEQYF
TRBV12-3/TRBV12-4	.	.	TRBJ1-1	TGTGCCAGCAAAGCCCGCACTGAAGCTTTCTTT	CASKARTEAFF
TRBV9	.	TRBD1	TRBJ2-7	TGTGCCAGCAGCCGATCGGGACAGGGCTACGAGCAGTACTTC	CASSRSGQGYEQYF
TRBV30	.	.	TRBJ1-5	TGTGCCTGGAGCGGAGGACTGATCAATCAGCCCCAGCATTTT	CAWSGGLINQPQHF
TRBV4-2	.	TRBD1	TRBJ2-1	TGTGCCACCTCCATCAGACAGGGGTTTTTCAATGAGCAGTTCTTC	CATSIRQGFFNEQFF